This T cell receptor beta chain was retrieved from a study of CD8 T cells in Susac syndrome. About the study: When their blood was taken, patients with Susac syndrome were therapy-naive, taking corticosteroids, or taking intravenous immunoglobulin alone.

RNA, at about 0.45 to 1 ug, was reverse transcribed with random hexamers. Amplification of the TCR beta CDR3 was carried out by immunoSEQ multiplex PCR, which spanned a total of 54 Vbeta and 13 Jbeta segments. From the immunoSEQ multiplex PCR reads, TCRdb called clonotypes with MiXCR, one entry per CDR3 protein. The sample lists under 200,000 distinct CDR3 sequences, 90% to 95% occurring once. V lost 3 bases and J lost 1, with 8 bases in between. CDR1 and CDR2 (germline): MNHEY, SMNVEV (reference sequence). The CDR3 length is 14 residues. Diagnostic criteria for definite or probable disease, in their recently defined form, were met by the patients with Susac syndrome.

The V call is TRBV27, the J call TRBJ2-3; D unclear. The receptor was derived from a human donor with Susac syndrome. The specimen was CD4+ T cells from PBMCs. This CDR3 is CASSLRWGTDTQYF. The DNA of the CDR3 is TGTGCCAGCAGTTTGAGGTGGGGCACAGATACGCAGTATTTT.